These 14 T cell receptor beta chains came from one sample sequenced in a study of technical replicates of blood from a few donors. Measured with immunoSEQ multiplex PCR; TCRdb has only the in-frame clones, and not every one. Of 98,000 or so clones in the sample, 95% were seen once. Material for sequencing was T cells isolated from PBMCs. These receptors were taken from a human donor in good health.

V gene TRBV11-2 combines with J gene TRBJ2-7; 7 bases are a match to TRBD1. After removal of 2 bases from V and 4 bases from J, the junction contained 8 bases not matched to a gene. There are 15 residues in the CDR3. In germline, CDR1 is SGHAT, CDR2 FQNNGV. CDR3 nucleotide sequence: TGTGCCAGCAGCTTAAGACAGGGTATGTTGTACGAGCAGTACTTC. Translating gives CASSLRQGMLYEQYF.

This clone has a single count. The rearrangement joins TRBV9 to TRBJ2-2, with 13 positions matching TRBD2. The V gene end was trimmed by 4 bases and the J gene end by 3 bases; junction bases not matched to a gene: 12. This CDR3 is built from 19 residues. Germline CDR1 SGDLS, CDR2 YYNGEE. CDR3 protein: CASSPRTSGSRLYTGELFF. DNA for the CDR3: TGTGCCAGCAGCCCCCGGACTAGCGGGAGTCGGCTTTACACCGGGGAGCTGTTTTTT.

The genes are TRBV7-9 and TRBJ2-1; 9 positions agree with TRBD2. CDR1 is SEHNR and CDR2 is FQNEAQ in the germline V gene (reference sequence). The V and J ends lost 5 bases and 5 bases, in that order; junction bases with no gene match: 4. The CDR3 has 14 residues. This CDR3 reads CASSQAGGDNEQFF. The DNA for the CDR3 is TGTGCCAGCAGCCAAGCGGGGGGTGACAATGAGCAGTTCTTC.

The genes are TRBV18 and TRBJ2-4, with 8 bases that match TRBD1. V dropped 3 bases and J dropped 6; count of bases not matched to a gene: 13. The CDR3 consists of 17 residues. In germline, CDR1 is KGHSH, CDR2 LQKENI. CDR3 amino acids: CASSPKIRGRSANIQYF. Here the CDR3 DNA reads TGTGCCAGCTCACCTAAAATCAGGGGGCGCTCGGCAAACATTCAGTACTTC.

The gene calls are TRBV5-1 and TRBJ2-5; TRBD1 matches at 8 bases. This CDR3 has 14 residues. Trimming took 2 bases from V and 2 from J; bases not matched to a gene: 2. CDR1 and CDR2 (germline): SGHRS, YFSETQ. The CDR3, as DNA: TGCGCCAGCAGCTTTGGGACAGGTCAAGAGACCCAGTACTTC. This gives the protein CASSFGTGQETQYF.

This clone came up once. The rearrangement links TRBV2 to TRBJ2-7; D possibly corresponds to TRBD2 (5 bases). Germline V gene sequence: CDR1 SNHLY, CDR2 FYNNEI. Trimming stripped 4 bases from V and 4 bases from J, with 23 bases between. The CDR3 spans 17 residues. The CDR3 nucleotides read TGTGCCAGCAGTGGGTCGAGGGTCGGGTGGTCGGGATACGAGCAGTACTTC. Protein: CASSGSRVGWSGYEQYF.

The rearrangement joins TRBV7-9 to TRBJ2-1; D gene uncertain. This CDR3 has 13 amino acids. Germline CDR1 reads SEHNR; CDR2 reads FQNEAQ (reference sequence). Trimming removed 1 base from V and 8 bases from J, with 9 bases in between. The CDR3 loop is CASSLGVQDEQFF. CDR3 DNA sequence: TGTGCCAGCAGCTTAGGCGTTCAGGATGAGCAGTTCTTC.

The chain links TRBV2 to TRBJ2-1, with a tentative D call TRBD1 (6 bases). Between the trimmed V and J ends, which lost 1 base and 12 bases, there was a span of 10 bases. The CDR3 is 12 residues long. The germline V gene encodes CDR1 SNHLY and CDR2 FYNNEI. In DNA, the CDR3 is TGTGCCAGCAGTGAAGTCAGGGGTCGGCAGTTCTTC. Translation gives CASSEVRGRQFF. The full variable domain, completed using reference TRBV2 and TRBJ2-1, is EPEVTQTPSHQVTQMGQEVILRCVPISNHLYFYWYRQILGQKVEFLVSFYNNEISEKSEIFDDQFSVERPDGSNFTLKIRSTKLEDSAMYFCASSEVRGRQFFGPGTRLTVL.

The chain recombines TRBV5-1 with TRBJ2-6; D unresolved. Trimming left V 4 bases short and J 1 base short, with 12 bases between. This CDR3 is built from 16 residues. In germline, CDR1 is SGHRS, CDR2 YFSETQ. The CDR3 DNA sequence: TGCGCCAGCAGCAGAATAATGGAGTCTGGGGCCAACGTCCTGACTTTC. It is translated as CASSRIMESGANVLTF.

The chain has TRBV7-9 and TRBJ2-2, with 9 nucleotides matching TRBD1. Trimming cost V 5 bases and J 6 bases; bases outside gene matches: 7. Germline CDR1 is SEHNR and CDR2 is FQNEAQ (reference sequence). There are 15 residues in the CDR3. CDR3 region: CASSLRQGGAGELFF. The DNA of the CDR3 is TGTGCCAGCAGCCTAAGACAGGGGGGGGCCGGGGAGCTGTTTTTT.

The V gene is TRBV29-1, the J gene TRBJ2-1; D might be TRBD2 (5 bases). The CDR3 contains 13 residues. The V end lost 8 bases, the J end lost 6 bases, and 17 bases lay between the germline ends. From germline, CDR1 is SQVTM and CDR2 ANQGSEA. The CDR3 sequence: CSYRGPGFNEQFF. CDR3 bases: TGCAGCTATAGAGGTCCGGGGTTCAATGAGCAGTTCTTC.

CDR3 sequence: CARRDRGVTTGELFF. DNA of the CDR3: TGTGCCCGGAGGGACCGGGGGGTTACTACCGGGGAGCTGTTTTTT. The chain is built from TRBV2 and TRBJ2-2, with 7 positions matching TRBD2. This CDR3 region has 15 residues. Germline assignment: CDR1 SNHLY and CDR2 FYNNEI. The J segment lost 5 bases and the V segment lost 11 bases, leaving 14 bases of the junction unmatched.

This clone was found many times. This chain connects TRBV2 to TRBJ1-1, with D uncertain. Looked up from germline, CDR1 is SNHLY and CDR2 is FYNNEI. This CDR3 is built from 13 residues. Trimming removed 4 bases from V and 7 bases from J, with 13 bases in between. In nucleotides, the CDR3 is TGTGCCAGCAGTGCTCTCCTAGTCAGTGAAGCTTTCTTT. It translates to CASSALLVSEAFF.

The chain recombines TRBV15 with TRBJ1-6, with 9 positions matching TRBD1. The CDR3 is 17 residues long. The V gene end was trimmed by 0 bases and the J gene end by 9 bases; junction bases not matched to a gene: 9. Germline CDR1 LNHNV, CDR2 YYDKDF (reference sequence). This CDR3 reads CATSRDRDRVFGSPLHF. The CDR3 DNA reads as TGTGCCACCAGCAGAGACCGGGACAGGGTATTCGGTTCACCCCTCCACTTT.